The next 30 T cell receptor beta chains were all read from a single sample in a study of blood T cell repertoires in COVID-19. Profiling relied on immunoSEQ multiplex PCR, and the TCRdb table lists in-frame clones only, not all of them. This table holds roughly 170,000 clones, approximately 87% found once. Specimen: peripheral blood. These receptor sequences come from a woman aged 18-35 years who had recovered from COVID-19.

The chain has TRBV7-9 and TRBJ1-4; TRBD1 matches at 7 bases. V trimming: 7 bases; J trimming: 8 bases; junction bases outside the gene matches: 13. This CDR3 is built from 15 residues. Germline V CDR1 and CDR2: SEHNR, FQNEAQ (reference sequence). CDR3 coding DNA: TGTGCCAGCACCTCGCCGGGACAGCTTATCGAAAAACTGTTTTTT. It is translated as CASTSPGQLIEKLFF.

The CDR3 coding sequence is TGTGCCAGCAGTTACGTGCGGGCGCGGGTGCGGGGCTACACCTTC. Translating it yields CASSYVRARVRGYTF. The V call is TRBV6-2 or TRBV6-3, the J call TRBJ1-2, with D hard to call. Germline assignment: CDR1 MNHEY and CDR2 SVGEGT. The CDR3 is 15 amino acids. Trimming removed 2 bases from V and 8 bases from J, with 18 bases in between.

This chain links TRBV27 with TRBJ1-3, with 8 bases matching TRBD1. Germline lookup yields CDR1 MNHEY and CDR2 SMNVEV (reference sequence). CDR3 length equals 14 residues. V shed 7 bases, J shed 3 bases, and the junction held 5 bases outside the gene matches. The CDR3 loop reads CASTSTGGGNTIYF. For the CDR3, the DNA is TGTGCCAGCACCTCAACAGGGGGTGGAAACACCATATATTTT.

The chain couples TRBV20-1 to TRBJ1-5; no definite D call. V lost 3 bases and J lost 9, with 9 bases in between. The CDR3 loop spans 11 amino acids. Germline assignment: CDR1 DFQATT and CDR2 SNEGSKA (reference sequence). CDR3 amino acids: CSASAQSPQHF. The CDR3, as DNA: TGCAGTGCTAGTGCCCAATCGCCCCAGCATTTT.

V usage is TRBV5-4 and J usage is TRBJ1-3; D is unclear. V dropped 0 bases and J dropped 4 bases, with 11 bases sitting between them. Germline V gives CDR1 SGHNT, CDR2 YYREEE (reference sequence). There are 15 residues in the CDR3. Here the CDR3 reads CASSLGAAGGNTIYF. The CDR3 DNA reads TGTGCCAGCAGCTTGGGCGCCGCAGGCGGAAACACCATATATTTT.

V is TRBV7-9 and J is TRBJ2-3, with 9 bases aligning to TRBD2. The CDR3 runs to 16 residues. In germline, CDR1 is SEHNR, CDR2 FQNEAQ (reference sequence). J gave up 0 bases and V 5 bases, and 6 bases lay outside the gene matches. CDR3 nucleotides: TGTGCCAGCAGCCCGACTAGCGGAGGAAGCACAGATACGCAGTATTTT. As protein: CASSPTSGGSTDTQYF.

By sample fraction, this clone is medium-sized. The chain combines TRBV2 with TRBJ2-1; 7 nucleotides match TRBD1. The junction had 7 bases not matched to a gene; V was cut back by 4 bases and J by 7 bases. The germline CDR1 and CDR2 sequences are SNHLY and FYNNEI. The CDR3 is 14 amino acids. CDR3: CASSVRDRSNEQFF. Written as DNA, the CDR3 is TGTGCCAGCAGTGTTAGGGACAGATCTAATGAGCAGTTCTTC.

The chain uses TRBV7-9 and TRBJ1-4; D possibly corresponds to TRBD1 (6 bases). Germline V gives CDR1 SEHNR, CDR2 FQNEAQ (reference sequence). V was pared by 1 base and J by 11 bases, with 11 bases between. This CDR3 is built from 13 residues. CDR3 amino acids: CASSLGTDPKLFF. The CDR3 nucleotides read TGTGCCAGCAGCTTAGGGACAGACCCTAAACTGTTTTTT.

The chain uses TRBV9 and TRBJ2-1; 8 nucleotides align to TRBD1. This CDR3 is built from 15 residues. The V gene's germline CDR1 is SGDLS and CDR2 YYNGEE. With 5 bases clipped from V and 7 bases from J, the junction kept 11 bases outside the gene matches. CDR3 DNA sequence: TGTGCCAGCAGTATCCAGGGGGCACTACGGAATGAGCAGTTCTTC. Its translation: CASSIQGALRNEQFF.

This sequence joins TRBV29-1 and TRBJ1-5, with D unclear. This CDR3 spans 14 amino acids. Germline V gene lookup returns CDR1 SQVTM and CDR2 ANQGSEA. The V end was cut by 6 bases, the J end by 0 bases, with 12 bases between. CDR3 sequence (DNA): TGCAGCGTCCTCATAGAGGGTAGCAATCAGCCCCAGCATTTT. Translating gives CSVLIEGSNQPQHF.

The chain employs TRBV9 and TRBJ2-2; TRBD1 agrees at 8 bases. The junction had 10 bases not matched to a gene; V was cut back by 4 bases and J by 5 bases. The germline V gene has CDR1 SGDLS and CDR2 YYNGEE. The CDR3 runs to 16 residues. CDR3 protein: CASSSPGGAMTGELFF. DNA for the CDR3: TGTGCCAGCAGCTCGCCAGGGGGCGCGATGACCGGGGAGCTGTTTTTT. Complete variable domain (other parts from reference TRBV9 and TRBJ2-2): DSGVTQTPKHLITATGQRVTLRCSPRSGDLSVYWYQQSLDQGLQFLIQYYNGEERAKGNILERFSAQQFPDLHSELNLSSLELGDSALYFCASSSPGGAMTGELFFGEGSRLTVL.

This chain connects TRBV7-6 to TRBJ2-7; D is uncertain. Germline V gene sequence: CDR1 SGHVS, CDR2 FNYEAQ. Trimming shortened V by 3 bases and J by 2 bases, and 14 bases separated the two germline ends. The CDR3 consists of 15 residues. Written as DNA, the CDR3 is TGTGCCAGCAGCTTGGCCTACGGGTCCACCTACGAGCAGTACTTC. Translating gives CASSLAYGSTYEQYF.

This chain links TRBV4-3 with TRBJ2-4, with D possibly TRBD2 on 5 matching bases. The CDR3 sequence is 16 residues long. The germline gives CDR1 LGHNA, CDR2 YSLEER. Trimming removed 4 bases from V and 1 base from J, with 14 bases in between. CDR3 sequence reads: CASSRGLRGAKNIQYF. For the CDR3, the DNA is TGCGCCAGCAGCCGCGGACTCCGTGGGGCCAAAAACATTCAGTACTTC.

Concerning this clone: An end of the junction differs from the germline gene, which may be a read error. The gene calls are TRBV7-7 and TRBJ2-1, with 9 bases aligning to TRBD1. Per germline, CDR1 SSHAT and CDR2 FNYEAQ (reference sequence). This CDR3 region has 14 residues. CDR3 protein: CASSSGQGYNEQFF. The CDR3 nucleotides read TGTGCTAGCAGCTCGGGACAGGGCTACAATGAGCAGTTCTTC. Looking up the rest from reference TRBV7-7 and TRBJ2-1 gives the full variable domain: GAGVSQSPRYKVTKRGQDVTLRCDPISSHATLYWYQQALGQGPEFLTYFNYEAQPDKSGLPSDRFSAERPEGSISTLTIQRTEQRDSAMYRCASSSGQGYNEQFFGPGTRLTVL.

The CDR3 DNA is TGTGCCAGCTCACCAGTTGCGCGACTAGACTACTACGAGCAGTACGTC. Residues: CASSPVARLDYYEQYV. The rearrangement uses TRBV18 and TRBJ2-7, with TRBD2 as a possible D gene (6 bases). The V end lost 2 bases, the J end lost 3 bases, and 17 bases lay between the germline ends. This CDR3 is built from 16 residues. Germline assignment: CDR1 KGHSH and CDR2 LQKENI.

The chain is built from TRBV5-1 and TRBJ2-3; 7 nucleotides align to TRBD2. Trimming took 0 bases from V and 6 from J; bases not matched to a gene: 7. Germline V gene sequence: CDR1 SGHRS, CDR2 YFSETQ. The CDR3 totals 15 residues. The CDR3, as DNA: TGCGCCAGCAGCTTGGAGACTAGCTCTCTCGATACGCAGTATTTT. Translated: CASSLETSSLDTQYF.

This clone occurred once. This rearrangement joins TRBV27 to TRBJ2-3; weak D call: TRBD1 (5 bases). Trimming cost V 5 bases and J 5 bases, with 20 bases left between them. Germline-derived CDR1 and CDR2 are MNHEY and SMNVEV (reference sequence). The CDR3 is 16 amino acids. The CDR3 sequence is CASSPTNWGLEDTQYF. The CDR3 bases are TGTGCCAGCAGTCCCACTAACTGGGGCCTTGAAGATACGCAGTATTTT.

The V and J genes are TRBV6-6 and TRBJ2-5; the match to TRBD2 covers 7 bases. This CDR3 comprises 14 residues. Germline V lookup: CDR1 MNHNY, CDR2 SVGAGI (reference sequence). The V gene end was trimmed by 1 base and the J gene end by 5 bases; junction bases not matched to a gene: 4. CDR3 in DNA: TGTGCCAGCAGTTACTTCCCGGGAGGCGAGACCCAGTACTTC. This encodes CASSYFPGGETQYF.

This rearrangement joins TRBV11-2 to TRBJ2-3, with TRBD2 as a possible D gene (6 bases). CDR3 length equals 15 residues. Germline V gene sequence: CDR1 SGHAT, CDR2 FQNNGV. With 0 bases removed from V and 6 bases from J, the gap between germline ends came to 13 bases. This CDR3 is CASSLDRGTLDTQYF. The CDR3 DNA follows: TGTGCCAGCAGCTTAGATCGGGGGACGCTGGATACGCAGTATTTT.

J is TRBJ2-1 and V is TRBV3-1 (or the pseudogene TRBV3-2), with TRBD2 matching over 13 bases. Germline lookup yields CDR1 LGHDT and CDR2 YNNKEL (reference sequence). This CDR3 spans 16 amino acids. V was clipped by 4 bases and J by 0 bases; unmatched bases: 0. The DNA for the CDR3 is TGTGCCAGCAGCCGGACTAGCGGGAGCTCCTACAATGAGCAGTTCTTC. The encoded protein is CASSRTSGSSYNEQFF.

This rearrangement joins TRBV4-2 to TRBJ1-3; no clear D. Trimming left V 1 base short and J 4 bases short, with 14 bases between. This CDR3 is 16 amino acids long. Germline loops: CDR1 LGHNA, CDR2 YNFKEQ. CDR3 in DNA: TGTGCCAGCAGCCAAGTTCCGGGAAGGGCCGGAAACACCATATATTTT. Its protein product is CASSQVPGRAGNTIYF.

The chain combines TRBV30 with TRBJ1-6; D ambiguous. V lost 0 bases, J lost 14 bases, and 11 bases lay in between. This CDR3 is 12 amino acids long. Germline lookup yields CDR1 GTSNPN and CDR2 SVGIG (reference sequence). The CDR3 here is CAWSVAGETLHF. The DNA of the CDR3 is TGTGCCTGGAGTGTAGCTGGTGAGACCCTCCACTTT.

The chain uses TRBV11-2 and TRBJ1-3; D remains unclear. The V gene's germline CDR1 is SGHAT and CDR2 FQNNGV. The length of the CDR3 is 15 residues. V lost 1 base to trimming and J lost 0 bases, with 7 bases between them. The DNA for the CDR3 is TGTGCCAGCAGCTTAGTTGCGAGCTCTGGAAACACCATATATTTT. It yields the protein CASSLVASSGNTIYF.

The chain joins TRBV9 to TRBJ1-2, with D perhaps TRBD1 (6 bases). The CDR3 runs 12 residues. V lost 3 bases and J lost 8, with 11 bases in between. CDR1 and CDR2 (germline): SGDLS, YYNGEE. The CDR3: CASSGQGQGYTF. The CDR3 bases are TGTGCCAGCAGCGGGCAGGGGCAAGGCTACACCTTC.

The J gene is TRBJ2-2, the V gene TRBV24-1; perhaps TRBD1 as D (6 bases). The germline CDR1 and CDR2 sequences are KGHDR and SFDVKD. CDR3 length: 16 residues. Trimming removed 6 bases at V and 2 bases at J, with 15 bases between. The CDR3 loop reads CATSQFRTENTGELFF. CDR3 nucleotides: TGTGCCACCAGTCAGTTTAGGACAGAAAACACCGGGGAGCTGTTTTTT.

The gene calls are TRBV5-6 and TRBJ1-1; D gene uncertain. The CDR3 is 13 amino acids. Trimming cost V 4 bases and J 4 bases, with 11 bases left between them. Germline V gives CDR1 SGHDT, CDR2 YYEEEE. The CDR3 loop is CASSLTQTTEAFF. In DNA, the CDR3 is TGTGCCAGCAGCCTCACACAGACCACTGAAGCTTTCTTT.

The chain recombines TRBV15 with TRBJ1-2; D not certain. The germline V and J ends were trimmed by 0 bases and 8 bases, with 16 bases remaining between them. The CDR3 loop spans 15 amino acids. Per germline, CDR1 LNHNV and CDR2 YYDKDF (reference sequence). The CDR3 is CATSRDSAVSIGYTF. The CDR3 DNA reads TGTGCCACCAGCAGAGATTCAGCGGTGTCAATCGGCTACACCTTC. Based on the CDR3 plus reference TRBV15 and TRBJ1-2, the full variable domain is DAMVIQNPRYQVTQFGKPVTLSCSQTLNHNVMYWYQQKSSQAPKLLFHYYDKDFNNEADTPDNFQSRRPNTSFCFLDIRSPGLGDTAMYLCATSRDSAVSIGYTFGSGTRLTVV.

The V call is TRBV4-1, the J call TRBJ1-6; 8 nucleotides agree with TRBD1. CDR3 size: 15 residues. V was clipped by 1 base and J by 9 bases; unmatched bases: 5. Germline V gene lookup returns CDR1 MGHRA and CDR2 YSYEKL. The CDR3 sequence is CASSQAPGGGSPLHF. In DNA, the CDR3 is TGCGCCAGCAGCCAAGCCCCAGGGGGCGGTTCACCCCTCCACTTT.

The chain combines TRBV7-9 with TRBJ2-7, with D possibly being TRBD2 (6 bases). The V end was cut by 0 bases, the J end by 0 bases, with 15 bases between. The CDR3 totals 17 residues. Germline V gene sequence: CDR1 SEHNR, CDR2 FQNEAQ (reference sequence). The CDR3 DNA reads TGTGCCAGCAGCTTAGCATGGAGCGGGCCCCGCTCCTACGAGCAGTACGTC. This gives the protein CASSLAWSGPRSYEQYV.

This chain joins TRBV3-1 (or the pseudogene TRBV3-2) and TRBJ2-5; 9 bases align to TRBD2. V lost 4 bases to trimming and J lost 4 bases; unmatched junction nucleotides: 10. The CDR3 has 16 residues. The germline gives CDR1 LGHDT, CDR2 YNNKEL (reference sequence). This chain's CDR3 is CASSPPVSGGIETQYF. The CDR3, as DNA: TGTGCCAGCAGCCCGCCGGTCAGCGGGGGGATAGAGACCCAGTACTTC.